Sequencing of this T cell receptor (beta chain) was carried out in a study of cytomegalovirus exposure and HLA in healthy donors (dated by TCRdb to the late 2010s). With regard to the full study: An earlier analysis of roughly 500 of the donors reported 250 to 300 Gb of sequence data and roughly 120 million unique TCR beta sequences obtained from some 170 million T cells. An early release that covered fewer than 750 HLA-typed donors contained 250 to 350 gigabases of sequencing data and about 93 million unique TCR sequences. Of the roughly 400 genotyped donors, roughly 76% were placed in the genetic ancestry cluster associated with self-reported Caucasian donors. The study was designed to test whether signatures of past pathogen exposure could be identified by cataloging public T cell receptors. The T cell repertoires of 670 or so subjects were profiled by immunosequencing and related to cytomegalovirus serostatus. A separate validation cohort of roughly 120 different subjects was used in addition to the 666-subject first cohort. To predict cytomegalovirus infection status, the study combined high-throughput TCR immunosequencing, statistical association of individual TCRs with disease status, and machine learning. In a later analysis, previously published TCR beta repertoires from 500 to 750 donors were re-analyzed and high-resolution HLA genotyping was added so that TCR occurrence patterns could be studied. Rather than drawing on any new phenotypic data, the later analysis identified candidate immune exposures from TCR beta sequences and the way those sequences occurred across donors. To decide whether each TCR beta V gene segment behaved as functional or pseudogenic, an earlier analysis of fewer than 750 of the donors relied on high-throughput TCR beta sequencing. Donor age, sex, ethnicity and CMV serostatus were compiled together with the repertoire data. In a later genetic analysis, genome-wide SNP genotypes for about three fifths of the 666 donors were used, and that subset was treated as a discovery cohort. Every discovery cohort repertoire had been produced on one sequencing platform. HLA typing included class I and class II loci at four-digit resolution. The number of typed donors differed by locus: about 620-640 for A, B, C, DRB1 and DQB1; approximately 520 for DQA1; 606 for DPA1; and about 450 for DPB1. Because of strong linkage in the cohort, roughly five DR-DQ haplotypes were treated as single units for association and clustering. Among around 400 genotyped donors of the cohort, an average of about 240,000 unique TCR beta nucleotide sequences was sequenced per donor, of which about 20% were non-productive.

The library was prepared using the immunoSEQ multiplex PCR assay. A mixture of 60 forward primers for TCR Vbeta segments and 13 reverse primers for TCR Jbeta segments was used in the multiplex PCR. A multiplex PCR assay on genomic DNA amplified the CDR3 region of rearranged TCR beta genes. On the Illumina HiSeq System, the amplified TCR beta libraries were sequenced as 87-base-pair reads. On the authors' methods: Across the 670 or so repertoires, a later analysis counted 78 million or so unique TCR beta chains, around 11 million of which were shared by at least two donors. Raw reads were error-corrected and collapsed into unique sequences with a nearest-neighbor algorithm that merged closely related sequences to remove PCR and sequencing errors. Alignment of CDR3 sequences to IMGT reference sequences was used to assign V, D and J gene segments. For a sequence to be retained, a match of at least six nucleotides to both a V gene segment and a J gene segment was required. Rearrangements were called productive when the CDR3 lacked stop codons and stayed in frame with V and J; all others were non-productive. CDR3 was defined by IMGT convention, running from the second conserved V-encoded cysteine to the conserved J-encoded phenylalanine. Sequences without an unambiguous match to a single V gene segment were excluded from the earlier analysis of several hundred of the donors. In an earlier analysis of several hundred of the donors, V segments were called functional above 56.7% productive rearrangements and were called segregating when the between-donor standard deviation exceeded 5%. A statistical classification framework was developed to diagnose cytomegalovirus status using the catalog of TCR beta chain sequences. V and J gene assignment, in a later analysis, came from comparing TCR nucleotide sequences with IMGT/GENE-DB human TR gene sequences. The TCRdist pipeline was used in a later analysis to assign CDR3 sequences and most-parsimonious VDJ recombination scenarios. In a later analysis, each TCR beta chain was defined by its CDR3 amino acid sequence together with its V-gene family, and reads without a unique V-gene family were excluded. To address suspected cross-contamination and a sequencing artifact, a later analysis removed around 600 highly shared, low-generation-probability nucleotide sequences. In a later analysis, a clonal expansion index for each public chain was calculated from normalized within-repertoire ranks of inferred template counts. In a later analysis, generation probabilities were computed using a VDJ recombination model fitted to out-of-frame rearrangements, and the results were checked against IGoR. A later analysis scored TCR-TCR, TCR-HLA and TCR-CMV co-occurrence with hypergeometric tests, applying a repertoire-size bias correction to TCR pairs. In a later analysis, false discovery rates were estimated by permuting HLA or CMV assignments 20 times. In a later analysis, co-occurring TCRs were grouped using DBSCAN, and TCRdist sequence similarity was added for clustering within HLA-allele-positive subsets. Co-occurrence clustering excluded repertoires with fewer than 30,000 or more than 120,000 public chains, plus five with anomalous nucleotide sharing. This is the immuneACCESS table as TCRdb keeps it, with only in-frame sequences that have V and J called. A part of the clones is gone; compared with another copy, unresolved V genes explain less than half, and the rest is unexplained. Clone size and V and J calls were adopted from that table, with D and trimming inferred from the DNA. The sample's records list around 100,000 clones. The ten largest clonotypes hold about 3% of the sample.

With respect to this clone: Its specific antigen is unknown.

What the research found in general, with its limitations: A cluster of highly shared sequence variants was judged likely to be a technical artifact of the sequencing pipeline. The authors suggested that the approach could potentially be generalized to other disease states and immunological phenotypes. At a false discovery rate of 0.05, a later analysis linked under 20,000 TCR beta sequences to specific HLA alleles. Cytomegalovirus status was reported to be diagnosed by the classifier with high specificity and sensitivity in both the original and validation cohorts. In an earlier analysis of more than 500 of the donors, most TCR beta V segments appeared in productive rearrangements about 87% or about 30% of the time, broadly matching IMGT annotations. V-gene and J-gene trimming of TCR beta chains was associated with a missense DCLRE1C variant in a later genetic analysis, and the association was replicated in an independent cohort. Because HLA typing was unavailable for some donors at each locus, only the typed subset was used in association tests. Compared with the roughly 720-donor mean, donors in an Asian-associated ancestry cluster had fewer N-insertions in productive TCRs, according to a later genetic analysis. When HLA alleles, especially DR and DQ, strongly co-occurred, TCR associations were difficult to assign to individual alleles. Immune exposure information for the cohort was limited to CMV serostatus. Some IMGT-functional V segments, including TRBV6-2 and TRBV6-3, could not be distinguished by the 87-base-pair reads and were therefore excluded. The presence/absence analyses assumed that sequencing depth was roughly uniform across donors, and that assumption may not be true. Because counts were too low, roughly 18 rarely observed V segments, including chromosome 9 orphons, were left out of the earlier analysis of roughly 600 of the donors. A later analysis found that most CMV-associated TCR beta chains appeared HLA-restricted, with HLA associations seemingly driven largely by CMV exposure. Most TCR sequences were observed very rarely across donors, whereas some public TCRs were present in many individuals. In a later analysis, TCR association rates were found to vary across HLA loci, with the most associated TCRs seen for DRB1 alleles and the fewest for HLA-C alleles. A later analysis reported that several top co-occurrence clusters appeared linked to parvovirus B19, influenza, CMV and Epstein-Barr virus. The study listed around 160 TCR beta chains as associated with cytomegalovirus. The cohort was sequenced for TCR beta chains only, and without alpha or paired-chain data the features that could be detected were limited. A later analysis found that HLA-associated TCR beta chains were more clonally expanded and had lower generation probabilities than equally common non-associated chains. Correlated functional status among segregating V segments might reflect linkage disequilibrium, but an unknown experimental factor could not be ruled out. A few of the identified cytomegalovirus-associated TCR beta chains were confirmed in vitro to be specific for cytomegalovirus antigens. A further reported finding was that TCR beta sequences accurately predicted the HLA-A and HLA-B alleles for most subjects in the first cohort.

In the germline V gene, CDR1 corresponds to SGHVS and CDR2 to FQNEAQ. From its cysteine to its phenylalanine, the CDR3 spans 15 amino acids. Only the CDR3 DNA stays, 45 bases, in frame from base 1. A distance of 14 bases separates the germline ends of V and J, which lose 7 bases and 4 bases respectively. The cohort was made up of about 610 healthy bone marrow donors. At the time of sampling, all cohort members were nominally healthy, though unrecorded immune exposures were likely present. The donor tested CMV seronegative, placing the donor among the 352 seronegative members of the cohort. A peripheral blood sample was provided by each donor, and peripheral blood mononuclear cells were used for TCR beta sequencing. Genomic DNA was extracted from the blood cell samples with the Qiagen DNeasy Blood Extraction Kit.

The rearrangement combines TRBV7-8 with TRBJ2-6; TRBD2 is possibly the D segment (6 matching bases). Sequences were obtained from PBMCs. This clonotype originated in a man between 35 and 55 years old in good health and CMV-seronegative. CDR3 sequence: CASTSDAGGANVLTF. The DNA sequence reads TGTGCCAGCACCTCTGACGCGGGGGGGGCCAACGTCCTGACTTTC.